The 14 T cell receptor beta chains below all came from one sample that was sequenced in a study of prognosis after radiotherapy for stage I lung cancer. Genomic DNA was subjected to two-round multiplex PCR for amplification of TCR beta CDR3. Individual primers that were specific to each TRBV and TRBJ gene served in first-round PCR. Each CDR3 protein is one row after TCRdb ran MiXCR on the multiplex PCR reads. The sample shows some 28,000 distinct CDR3 sequences, around 30% of them seen only once. The sequencing used PBMCs, collected before or after stereotactic body radiation therapy (not recorded which). Receptors originate from a donor aged 50 or older with non-small cell lung cancer.

About this clonotype: Compared with germline, one end of the junction differs, possibly owing to a read error. The chain has TRBV15 and TRBJ1-5; D ambiguous. The CDR3 is made up of 14 amino acids. Germline CDR1 and CDR2: LNHNV and YYDKDF (reference sequence). The CDR3 sequence: CATIRDGVGQPQHF. CDR3 in DNA: TGTGCCACCATCAGAGATGGCGTGGGTCAGCCCCAGCATTTT.

This clonotype was counted many times. The rearrangement joins TRBV12-3 or TRBV12-4 to TRBJ2-5; 9 bases line up with TRBD2. This CDR3 has 16 residues. The V segment lost 1 base and the J segment 1 base; nucleotides outside the gene matches: 4. This CDR3 is CASSLVAGARQETQYF. DNA of the CDR3: TGTGCCAGCAGTTTAGTAGCGGGGGCCCGCCAAGAGACCCAGTACTTC.

This clonotype was counted ten times or more. The V call is TRBV11-2, the J call TRBJ2-3; no clear D. Germline values: CDR1 SGHAT, CDR2 FQNNGV. The CDR3 has 14 amino acids. The V end was cut by 2 bases, the J end by 2 bases, with 8 bases between. The CDR3 sequence is CASSLSPLTDTQYF. The CDR3 nucleotides read TGTGCCAGCAGCTTATCCCCTCTCACAGATACGCAGTATTTT.

This clonotype was counted many times. The chain employs TRBV4-1 and TRBJ2-1; possibly TRBD2 for D (7 bases). The CDR3 length is 15 residues. Germline V gene data show CDR1 as MGHRA and CDR2 as YSYEKL. V dropped 0 bases and J dropped 6 bases, with 12 bases sitting between them. The CDR3: CASSQDGGGPNEQFF. The CDR3 nucleotides are TGCGCCAGCAGCCAAGATGGGGGGGGGCCCAATGAGCAGTTCTTC.

The chain combines TRBV30 with TRBJ2-3; D tentatively reads TRBD1 or TRBD2 (6 bases each). The CDR3 is 16 amino acids. Germline-derived CDR1 and CDR2 are GTSNPN and SVGIG (reference sequence). Deletions cut 0 bases from V and 2 bases from J, with 15 bases between. The CDR3 spells CAWSVSQGRHTDTQYF. The CDR3 nucleotides are TGTGCCTGGAGTGTCTCGCAGGGGAGGCACACAGATACGCAGTATTTT.

The chain recombines TRBV20-1 with TRBJ2-1, with D perhaps assigned TRBD1 or TRBD2 (6 bases each). The V and J ends lost 3 bases and 7 bases respectively, with 13 bases between them. This CDR3 comprises 13 residues. Per germline, CDR1 DFQATT and CDR2 SNEGSKA (reference sequence). CDR3 protein: CSARLQGGNEQFF. The CDR3 nucleotides read TGCAGTGCTAGGTTACAGGGAGGAAATGAGCAGTTCTTC.

This clonotype was detected a few times. The rearrangement joins TRBV18 to TRBJ1-1; 9 positions match TRBD1. V lost 3 bases to trimming and J lost 1 base; unmatched junction nucleotides: 3. Germline CDR1 reads KGHSH; CDR2 reads LQKENI. The CDR3 extends over 15 amino acids. The CDR3 DNA reads TGTGCCAGCTCACCCTCGGGACAGGGGAACACTGAAGCTTTCTTT. Protein product: CASSPSGQGNTEAFF.

Comment on this clonotype: At one end, the junction sequence differs from germline, possibly due to a read error. The chain combines TRBV12-3 or TRBV12-4 with TRBJ2-5; D uncertain. The CDR3 loop spans 15 amino acids. As DNA, the CDR3 is TGTGCCAGCAGTTTCATGGACGGCCGTCAAGAGATCCAGTACTTC. Protein sequence: CASSFMDGRQEIQYF.

Turning to this clonotype: The CDR3 does not end in the conserved phenylalanine or tryptophan, so this is likely a read error. It is unclear where the CDR3 begins or ends on the DNA, so no DNA is shown, and the CDR3 is as TCRdb lists it. The chain joins TRBV20-1 to TRBJ2-7; the D call of TRBD1 is as the table states it, not checked on the DNA. The CDR3 is 14 amino acids in total, end residues counted. In germline, CDR1 is DFQATT, CDR2 SNEGSKA (reference sequence). The CDR3 loop is CSARDLQGVYEQCL.

A remark on this clonotype: The junction does not match germline at one end; this may be a read error. This chain uses TRBV28 with TRBJ1-6; TRBD1 is a possible D gene (6 bases). The CDR3 runs to 13 residues. Germline V gives CDR1 MDHEN, CDR2 SYDVKM. The CDR3 sequence: CASSNGTTRSLHF. CDR3 DNA: TGTGCCAGCAGTAACGGGACAACTCGTTCCCTGCACTTT.

This clonotype showed up just once. The rearrangement links TRBV27 to TRBJ2-1; D is undetermined. Germline CDR1 MNHEY, CDR2 SMNVEV (reference sequence). V was shortened by 3 bases and J by 9 bases, with 6 bases between the two germline ends. The CDR3 sequence is 11 residues long. The CDR3 DNA reads as TGTGCCAGCAGTTTGGGTTTTGAGCAGTTCTTC. Its translation is CASSLGFEQFF.

The table lists this clonotype with many counts. CDR3 nucleotide sequence: TGTGCCACCAGCAGAGATAAGACTGAGCTCTCGGCCCAGCATTTT. This codes for CATSRDKTELSAQHF. The chain combines TRBV15 with TRBJ1-5, with D uncertain. From germline, CDR1 is LNHNV and CDR2 YYDKDF (reference sequence). The CDR3 covers 15 residues. V gave up 0 bases and J gave up 11 bases, with 17 bases separating them.

This clonotype was recorded at least ten times. The chain carries TRBV19 and TRBJ1-6; the match to TRBD1 covers 7 bases. The CDR3 spans 12 residues. V dropped 10 bases and J dropped 13; count of bases not matched to a gene: 10. CDR1 and CDR2 from the germline V gene are LNHDA and SQIVND (reference sequence). The CDR3 DNA sequence: TGTGCCACCTCACGCACAGGGGCGCCCCTCCACTTT. Its protein is CATSRTGAPLHF. Full variable domain (rest looked up from reference TRBV19 and TRBJ1-6): DGGITQSPKYLFRKEGQNVTLSCEQNLNHDAMYWYRQDPGQGLRLIYYSQIVNDFQKGDIAEGYSVSREKKESFPLTVTSAQKNPTAFYLCATSRTGAPLHFGNGTRLTVT.

This clonotype occurred many times. The rearrangement links TRBV7-9 to TRBJ2-7; the D gene is possibly TRBD1 (6 bases). V was trimmed by 5 bases and J by 12 bases, leaving 14 bases between them. The CDR3 is 11 amino acids. From germline, CDR1 is SEHNR and CDR2 FQNEAQ (reference sequence). In DNA, the CDR3 is TGTGCCAGCAGCGGGGACATGTCGCGGTACTTC. This sequence encodes CASSGDMSRYF.